A single sample gave rise to the 8 T cell receptor beta chains below, sequenced in a study of T cells in Graves' hyperthyroidism and ophthalmopathy. Authors of the study amplified TCR beta CDR3 regions from RNA transcripts. Primed by the HTBI set, a first-round RT-PCR was run on the TCR CDR3. TCRdb called the multiplex PCR reads again in MiXCR, with one record for every CDR3 protein. Among more than 550,000 distinct CDR3 sequences listed, just under 45% were seen once. Sequenced input: peripheral blood or thyroid tissue (not recorded which). The receptors here all came from an adult man with Graves' disease, either hyperthyroidism or ophthalmopathy (not recorded which).

This clonotype was counted between two and nine times. The chain recombines TRBV10-3 with TRBJ2-2; D not resolved. CDR1 and CDR2 from the germline V gene are ENHRY and SYGVKD. The CDR3 covers 14 residues. V lost 10 bases to trimming and J lost 0 bases, with 12 bases between them. The CDR3 DNA is TGTGCCAGCACCGATGTAGCGAACACCGGGGAGCTGTTTTTT. Protein: CASTDVANTGELFF.

The J gene is TRBJ2-2, the V gene TRBV20-1, with D perhaps matching TRBD1 or TRBD2 (5 bases each). Per the germline V gene, CDR1 is DFQATT and CDR2 is SNEGSKA (reference sequence). The CDR3 is 13 residues long. Deletions cut 3 bases from V and 5 bases from J, with 10 bases between. Here the CDR3 DNA reads TGCAGTGCTAGCAGGGACGGTACCGGGGAGCTGTTTTTT. Translating gives CSASRDGTGELFF.

This clonotype was counted a single time. J is TRBJ2-7 and V is TRBV20-1; a weak D match, TRBD2 (5 bases). The V gene lost 4 bases and the J gene lost 11 bases, with 18 bases spanning the gap. In germline, CDR1 is DFQATT, CDR2 SNEGSKA (reference sequence). The CDR3 spans 12 residues. CDR3 nucleotide sequence: TGCAGTGCTAAGGCAGATCCCCACGGGAAGTACTTC. Residues: CSAKADPHGKYF.

The chain employs TRBV6-1 and TRBJ2-6; D is unresolved. From germline, CDR1 is MNHNS and CDR2 SASEGT. CDR3 length equals 13 residues. The V and J ends lost 6 bases and 5 bases respectively, with 8 bases between them. Here the CDR3 DNA reads TGTGCCAGCAGACCCACGTGGGCCAACGTCCTGACTTTC. Its protein product is CASRPTWANVLTF.

This rearrangement joins TRBV6-5 to TRBJ2-7, with 8 bases aligning to TRBD2. The CDR3 is 14 amino acids. The germline V gene has CDR1 MNHEY and CDR2 SVGAGI. J gave up 4 bases and V 5 bases, and 7 bases lay outside the gene matches. This chain's CDR3 is CASSDSSGSYEQYF. In DNA form, the CDR3 reads TGTGCCAGCAGTGATTCGAGCGGGAGTTACGAGCAGTACTTC.

Of note for this clonotype: This sequence may be a read error, since a much larger clone differs from it by one base. Here the CDR3 DNA reads TGCAGCGTTGGTGACAGGTTGAACACTGAAGTTTTCTTT. It codes for CSVGDRLNTEVFF. This rearrangement joins TRBV29-1 to TRBJ1-1; D possibly corresponds to TRBD1 (6 bases). This CDR3 has 13 residues. Germline assignment: CDR1 SQVTM and CDR2 ANQGSEA. Together with reference TRBV29-1 and TRBJ1-1, the CDR3 gives the full variable domain: SAVISQKPSRDICQRGTSLTIQCQVDSQVTMMFWYRQQPGQSLTLIATANQGSEATYESGFVIDKFPISRPNLTFSTLTVSNMSPEDSSIYLCSVGDRLNTEVFFGQGTRLTVV.

This clonotype was seen a single time. J is TRBJ2-3 and V is TRBV5-1, with D perhaps matching TRBD1 (5 bases). CDR3 size: 15 residues. V was clipped by 0 bases and J by 6 bases, with 14 bases between them. Germline values: CDR1 SGHRS, CDR2 YFSETQ. In DNA form, the CDR3 reads TGCGCCAGCAGCTTGGTGGGCAGGGTCACGGATACGCAGTATTTT. As protein: CASSLVGRVTDTQYF.

V usage is TRBV29-1 and J usage is TRBJ2-7; 7 bases align to TRBD1. V shed 8 bases and J 3 bases; nucleotides not matched to a gene: 10. The CDR3 is 13 amino acids. The germline CDR1 and CDR2 sequences are SQVTM and ANQGSEA. The CDR3 reads CSSAQGSVYEQYF. The CDR3 bases are TGCAGCAGTGCACAGGGGAGTGTCTACGAGCAGTACTTC.